A single sample is the source of the 6 T cell receptor beta chains below, sequenced in a study of beta chain features in type 1 diabetes. Points from the study as a whole: When Type 1 diabetes patients were examined, their TCRB CDR3s proved moderately but significantly shorter in all four CD4+ subsets.

Their antigens are not known. As every portion of the isolated RNA was reverse transcribed, the sequencing read expressed TCRB transcripts. Libraries were prepared by immunoSEQ multiplex PCR; TCRdb keeps only in-frame clonotypes and omits some of them. The sample has about 340,000 clones, approximately 15% seen once. Input material: naive CD4+ T cells from blood. The receptors were sampled from a woman aged 18-29 years with type 1 diabetes.

This clone was detected only a few times. This chain's CDR3 is CASSSPGQPLQPQHF. The DNA for the CDR3 is TGTGCCAGCAGCTCGCCGGGACAGCCTCTTCAGCCCCAGCATTTT. The chain couples TRBV7-2 to TRBJ1-5; 7 bases agree with TRBD1. CDR1 is SGHTA and CDR2 is FQGNSA in the germline V gene. With 4 bases clipped from V and 6 bases from J, the junction kept 9 bases outside the gene matches. The CDR3 is made up of 15 amino acids.

The J gene is TRBJ2-6, the V gene TRBV19; 8 bases are shared with TRBD1. In germline, CDR1 is LNHDA, CDR2 SQIVND (reference sequence). J gave up 4 bases and V 9 bases, and 5 bases lay outside the gene matches. CDR3 length: 14 residues. The CDR3 protein is CASAGGYGANVLTF. Here the CDR3 DNA reads TGTGCCAGCGCAGGGGGCTACGGGGCCAACGTCCTGACTTTC. The full variable domain, its missing parts supplied by reference TRBV19 and TRBJ2-6, is DGGITQSPKYLFRKEGQNVTLSCEQNLNHDAMYWYRQDPGQGLRLIYYSQIVNDFQKGDIAEGYSVSREKKESFPLTVTSAQKNPTAFYLCASAGGYGANVLTFGAGSRLTVL.

V gene TRBV19 combines with J gene TRBJ2-1, with 9 bases fitting TRBD2. Germline loops: CDR1 LNHDA, CDR2 SQIVND (reference sequence). Trimming took 6 bases from V and 8 from J; bases not matched to a gene: 8. The CDR3 loop spans 14 amino acids. CDR3 sequence reads: CASRAGGPRDEQFF. Written as DNA, the CDR3 is TGTGCCAGTAGGGCGGGAGGGCCTCGCGATGAGCAGTTCTTC.

CDR3 bases: TGTGCCAGCAGAAAGATAGCCACGGGATCCGCGTACAATGAGCAGTTCTTC. The encoded protein is CASRKIATGSAYNEQFF. The chain is built from TRBV7-8 and TRBJ2-1; possible D gene TRBD2, 5 bases. Germline V gene data show CDR1 as SGHVS and CDR2 as FQNEAQ. The length of the CDR3 is 17 residues. V was cut by 6 bases and J by 4 bases, with 22 bases left in between.

The rearrangement uses TRBV28 and TRBJ1-2; TRBD1 matches at 9 bases. Per germline, CDR1 MDHEN and CDR2 SYDVKM. With V trimmed by 7 bases and J by 5 bases, 8 bases remained unmatched. CDR3 length equals 14 residues. CDR3 sequence reads: CASMETGGGYGYTF. The CDR3 coding sequence is TGTGCCAGCATGGAGACAGGGGGGGGATATGGCTACACCTTC.

The chain links TRBV28 to TRBJ1-1; 7 nucleotides agree with TRBD1. The CDR3 loop spans 14 amino acids. Germline V gives CDR1 MDHEN, CDR2 SYDVKM. The V gene end was trimmed by 4 bases and the J gene end by 3 bases; junction bases not matched to a gene: 5. The CDR3, as DNA: TGTGCCAGCAGTTCCTACACAGGGGACACTGAAGCTTTCTTT. Encoded protein: CASSSYTGDTEAFF. The full variable domain, completed using reference TRBV28 and TRBJ1-1, is DVKVTQSSRYLVKRTGEKVFLECVQDMDHENMFWYRQDPGLGLRLIYFSYDVKMKEKGDIPEGYSVSREKKERFSLILESASTNQTSMYLCASSSYTGDTEAFFGQGTRLTVV.